This TCR beta chain derives from a study of PD-1 blockade in mismatch repair-deficient tumors. Whole-study findings and limits: Tumor-resident clones, often absent from pretreatment blood, expanded after pembrolizumab and then contracted.

A remark on this clone: Its matching antigen is unknown.

Some clones are missing from TCRdb's copy, which holds only in-frame ones; the method was immunoSEQ multiplex PCR. Of approximately 40,000 clones detected, 70% to 80% appear once; the ten largest clones hold over 20%. Germline CDR1 and CDR2: SEHNR and FQNEAQ (reference sequence). Trimming left V 5 bases short and J 6 bases short, with 11 bases between. CDR3 size: 13 residues. Every patient had mismatch repair deficiency by PCR or immunohistochemistry. Three pembrolizumab responders had their TCRs sequenced. The V and J genes are TRBV7-9 and TRBJ1-5, with D hard to call. This TCR derives from an adult with mismatch repair-deficient cancer. The sample consisted of peripheral blood, taken 4 weeks after starting pembrolizumab. CDR3 sequence: CASSPFGAQPQHF. CDR3 DNA: TGTGCCAGCAGCCCCTTCGGTGCTCAGCCCCAGCATTTT.